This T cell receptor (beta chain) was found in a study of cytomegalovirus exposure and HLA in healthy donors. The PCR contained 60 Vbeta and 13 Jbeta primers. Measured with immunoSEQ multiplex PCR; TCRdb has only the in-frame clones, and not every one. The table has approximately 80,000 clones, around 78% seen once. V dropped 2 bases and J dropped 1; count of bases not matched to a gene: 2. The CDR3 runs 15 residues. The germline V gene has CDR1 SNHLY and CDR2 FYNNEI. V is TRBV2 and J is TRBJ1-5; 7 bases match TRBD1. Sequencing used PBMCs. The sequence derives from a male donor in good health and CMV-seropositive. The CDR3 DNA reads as TGTGCCAGCAGTGAATCGGACAGGAGCAATCAGCCCCAGCATTTT. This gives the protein CASSESDRSNQPQHF.